What follows are 24 T cell receptor beta chains derived from one specimen sequenced in a study of T cell repertoires in cytomegalovirus infection. TCRdb re-derived calls from the reads in MiXCR, one entry per CDR3 protein. The sample carries 50,000 to 65,000 distinct CDR3 sequences, around a fifth recorded once. Their recognized antigens are unknown. Material: CD8+ T cells from cultured PBMCs, obtained from culture after CMV antigen stimulation. These TCRs come from a human donor in good health (CMV status not recorded). Some clones in this sample may be carry-over from other donors' samples.

This clonotype was counted ten times or more. The chain uses TRBV4-1 and TRBJ2-7; the match to TRBD1 covers 9 bases. The CDR3 is 15 residues long. Trimming took 6 bases from V and 2 from J; bases not matched to a gene: 8. Germline CDR1 MGHRA, CDR2 YSYEKL. Here the CDR3 DNA reads TGCGCCAGCAGTCTAGGGGACAGGGATACCTACGAGCAGTACTTC. Protein sequence: CASSLGDRDTYEQYF.

Worth noting for this clonotype: The junction differs from germline at one of its ends, possibly a read error. V is TRBV11-2 and J is TRBJ2-5; D is unresolved. In germline, CDR1 is SGHAT, CDR2 FQNNGV. The length of the CDR3 is 13 residues. The CDR3 reads CASSLSVGRTLDF. The CDR3, as DNA: TGTGCCAGCAGCCTCTCCGTAGGCAGGACCTTAGACTTC.

The chain has TRBV11-1 and TRBJ1-1; TRBD1 matches at 7 bases. Germline V CDR1 and CDR2: SGHAT, FQDESV (reference sequence). The CDR3 contains 15 residues. After removal of 1 base from V and 4 bases from J, the junction contained 6 bases not matched to a gene. The CDR3 region is CASSLGPRDSTEAFF. The CDR3 DNA follows: TGTGCCAGCAGCTTAGGACCCCGGGACAGCACTGAAGCTTTCTTT.

The chain recombines TRBV7-9 with TRBJ2-1, with TRBD1 matching 7 bases. Germline values: CDR1 SEHNR, CDR2 FQNEAQ (reference sequence). The V segment lost 5 bases and the J segment 5 bases; nucleotides outside the gene matches: 12. The CDR3 runs 16 residues. The CDR3: CASSPKTGDSDNEQFF. The CDR3 DNA sequence: TGTGCCAGCAGCCCAAAAACAGGGGATTCGGACAATGAGCAGTTCTTC.

This clonotype occurred a few times. The chain links TRBV28 to TRBJ2-2; 8 nucleotides align to TRBD1. The CDR3 covers 16 residues. The V segment lost 4 bases and the J segment 5 bases; nucleotides outside the gene matches: 9. CDR1 is MDHEN, CDR2 SYDVKM, per germline. The CDR3 sequence: CASSYQGALSTGELFF. The CDR3 DNA is TGTGCCAGCAGTTATCAGGGGGCGCTTTCGACCGGGGAGCTGTTTTTT.

The rearrangement joins TRBV6-6 to TRBJ2-1, with TRBD1 identical over 9 bases. The CDR3 has 16 amino acids. V was clipped by 2 bases and J by 6 bases; unmatched bases: 8. The germline CDR1 and CDR2 sequences are MNHNY and SVGAGI (reference sequence). The CDR3 loop is CASSYGRGQGGNEQFF. The CDR3 region has the DNA TGTGCCAGCAGTTACGGTAGGGGACAGGGTGGCAATGAGCAGTTCTTC.

This sequence joins TRBV5-4 and TRBJ2-2; D not resolved. V shed 7 bases and J shed 6 bases, with 16 bases lying between them. CDR3 length: 14 amino acids. Per germline, CDR1 SGHNT and CDR2 YYREEE (reference sequence). CDR3 DNA: TGTGCCAGCCGCCTGGGCACAGTGGCCGGGGAGCTGTTTTTT. Amino acids: CASRLGTVAGELFF.

The rearrangement uses TRBV27 and TRBJ2-7; possible D gene TRBD1, 5 bases. This CDR3 contains 14 residues. CDR1 and CDR2 (germline): MNHEY, SMNVEV (reference sequence). The V and J ends lost 3 bases and 5 bases respectively, with 14 bases between them. The chain's CDR3 is CASSFGRAFDEQYF. For the CDR3, the DNA is TGTGCCAGCAGTTTTGGCAGGGCTTTTGACGAGCAGTACTTC.

The chain recombines TRBV6-2 or TRBV6-3 with TRBJ2-7; D is undetermined. This CDR3 region has 13 residues. Trimming left V 10 bases short and J 6 bases short, with 19 bases between. CDR1 and CDR2 from the germline V gene are MNHEY and SVGEGT. CDR3 DNA sequence: TGTGCCACTACCGACATGTCCTTTGGCGAGCAGTACTTC. Encoded protein: CATTDMSFGEQYF.

The rearrangement joins TRBV7-9 to TRBJ1-2; 7 nucleotides line up with TRBD1. This CDR3 spans 15 amino acids. With V trimmed by 3 bases and J by 4 bases, 8 bases remained unmatched. Per germline, CDR1 SEHNR and CDR2 FQNEAQ (reference sequence). The CDR3 spells CASSFGTAYLYGYTF. The CDR3, as DNA: TGTGCCAGCAGCTTCGGGACAGCCTACCTCTATGGCTACACCTTC.

The sample holds a few counts of this clonotype. This chain uses TRBV7-2 with TRBJ1-2; the D gene is possibly TRBD1 (6 bases). The CDR3 runs to 13 residues. Per the germline V gene, CDR1 is SGHTA and CDR2 is FQGNSA. Deletions cut 11 bases from V and 2 bases from J, with 15 bases between. The CDR3: CAATGFRNYGYTF. CDR3 DNA: TGTGCCGCTACAGGGTTCCGAAACTATGGCTACACCTTC. Based on the CDR3 plus reference TRBV7-2 and TRBJ1-2, the full variable domain is GAGVSQSPSNKVTEKGKDVELRCDPISGHTALYWYRQSLGQGLEFLIYFQGNSAPDKSGLPSDRFSAERTGGSVSTLTIQRTQQEDSAVYLCAATGFRNYGYTFGSGTRLTVV.

The chain carries TRBV12-3 or TRBV12-4 and TRBJ2-7; D is possibly TRBD1 (6 bases). CDR3 size: 15 residues. The ends were cut back, 4 bases at V and 3 bases at J, with 16 bases in the middle. The CDR3, as DNA: TGTGCCAGCAGTTCTCGACAGGCGTTGGGCTACGAGCAGTACTTC. Protein product: CASSSRQALGYEQYF.

The V and J genes are TRBV6-6 and TRBJ1-1; D unresolved. Trimming stripped 4 bases from V and 8 bases from J, with 14 bases between. The length of the CDR3 is 13 residues. CDR1 MNHNY and CDR2 SVGAGI come from the germline V gene (reference sequence). The CDR3 bases are TGTGCCAGCAGTTCCGTGATCTTTCTCGAAGCTTTCTTT. Translation gives CASSSVIFLEAFF.

The V gene is TRBV7-8, the J gene TRBJ2-1; 8 bases line up with TRBD2. J gave up 4 bases and V 3 bases, and 11 bases lay outside the gene matches. The CDR3 extends over 17 amino acids. Germline CDR1 and CDR2: SGHVS and FQNEAQ. The CDR3 is CASSLSLAGGDYNEQFF. The CDR3 nucleotides are TGTGCCAGCAGCTTGTCCCTGGCGGGGGGCGATTACAATGAGCAGTTCTTC.

The CDR3 nucleotides are TGTGCCAGCAGCCAAGGACAGGGGGCGAATCAGCCCCAGCATTTT. Translated: CASSQGQGANQPQHF. The chain couples TRBV6-6 to TRBJ1-5; 11 bases are shared with TRBD1. V shed 6 bases and J 4 bases; nucleotides not matched to a gene: 5. This CDR3 has 15 amino acids. Germline V gene lookup returns CDR1 MNHNY and CDR2 SVGAGI (reference sequence).

There are a few counts of this clonotype. V is TRBV7-9 and J is TRBJ2-3; 13 nucleotides agree with TRBD2. The ends lost 7 bases at V and 5 bases at J; junction bases unmatched: 15. The germline V gene encodes CDR1 SEHNR and CDR2 FQNEAQ (reference sequence). This CDR3 is built from 18 residues. CDR3: CASTPTPGTSGEKDTQYF. CDR3 DNA: TGTGCCAGCACCCCGACTCCAGGGACTAGCGGGGAAAAAGATACGCAGTATTTT.

This clonotype was detected only a few times. The CDR3 region is CASKGNTGELFF. Here the CDR3 DNA reads TGTGCCAGCAAAGGGAACACCGGGGAGCTGTTTTTT. This sequence joins TRBV7-2 and TRBJ2-2; D is undetermined. This CDR3 region has 12 residues. Trimming took off 7 bases at V and 1 base at J, with 4 bases between the two ends. Germline V gene lookup returns CDR1 SGHTA and CDR2 FQGNSA.

The chain combines TRBV4-3 with TRBJ1-1, with a possible D match to TRBD1 (6 bases). Trimming pared 6 bases from V and 0 bases from J, leaving 14 bases between. CDR1 and CDR2 from the germline V gene are LGHNA and YSLEER. CDR3 length equals 15 residues. The CDR3 nucleotides are TGCGCCAGCAGGGTCGAAAGGGGGTTGAACACTGAAGCTTTCTTT. It codes for CASRVERGLNTEAFF.

This clonotype was seen many times. The CDR3 loop reads CASSHRTGHNSGANVLTF. In nucleotides, the CDR3 is TGTGCCAGCAGCCACCGGACAGGGCACAACTCTGGGGCCAACGTCCTGACTTTC. The genes are TRBV3-1 and TRBJ2-6; 8 bases match TRBD1. Trimming took 3 bases from V and 0 from J; bases not matched to a gene: 7. Germline assignment: CDR1 LGHDT and CDR2 YNNKEL (reference sequence). The length of the CDR3 is 18 residues.

This clonotype was seen more than once but under ten times. The rearrangement joins TRBV12-3 or TRBV12-4 to TRBJ2-3; maybe TRBD2 (7 bases). The length of the CDR3 is 13 residues. Trimming removed 8 bases at V and 5 bases at J, with 14 bases between. The CDR3 coding sequence is TGTGCCAGCCGGGGGGCCAGATTAGATACGCAGTATTTT. It codes for CASRGARLDTQYF.

This clonotype was recorded a few times. This rearrangement joins TRBV19 to TRBJ2-7; no reliable D call. V was trimmed by 5 bases and J by 4 bases, leaving 15 bases between them. Germline V gene data show CDR1 as LNHDA and CDR2 as SQIVND (reference sequence). The CDR3 contains 14 residues. The CDR3 loop reads CASSHPAANYEQYF. The DNA of the CDR3 is TGTGCCAGTAGTCACCCGGCAGCTAATTACGAGCAGTACTTC.

The J gene is TRBJ2-3, the V gene TRBV7-2; unclear D gene. V was trimmed by 0 bases and J by 4 bases, leaving 11 bases between them. This CDR3 region has 15 residues. CDR1 and CDR2 from the germline V gene are SGHTA and FQGNSA. CDR3 region: CASSLAGGRSDTQYF. The DNA for the CDR3 is TGTGCCAGCAGCTTAGCGGGTGGGCGATCAGATACGCAGTATTTT.

The rearrangement joins TRBV7-2 to TRBJ1-1; tentative D call: TRBD1 (5 bases). V dropped 1 base and J dropped 4 bases, with 10 bases sitting between them. The CDR3 spans 14 residues. From germline, CDR1 is SGHTA and CDR2 FQGNSA. The chain's CDR3 is CASSLDEGTTEAFF. In DNA, the CDR3 is TGTGCCAGCAGCTTAGATGAAGGGACCACTGAAGCTTTCTTT.

On this clonotype itself: The junction shows a germline mismatch at one end, possibly a read error. This chain links TRBV7-9 with TRBJ1-5, with D perhaps matching TRBD1 (5 bases). Germline loops: CDR1 SEHNR, CDR2 FQNEAQ (reference sequence). The CDR3 covers 17 residues. The CDR3 coding sequence is TGTGCCAGCAGCATAGCAGACAGTCCGGAAAGCAATCAGCCCCAGCATTTT. This encodes CASSIADSPESNQPQHF. Variable domain in full (rest from reference TRBV7-9 and TRBJ1-5): DTGVSQNPRHKITKRGQNVTFRCDPISEHNRLYWYRQTLGQGPEFLTYFQNEAQLEKSRLLSDRFSAERPKGSFSTLEIQRTEQGDSAMYLCASSIADSPESNQPQHFGDGTRLSIL.